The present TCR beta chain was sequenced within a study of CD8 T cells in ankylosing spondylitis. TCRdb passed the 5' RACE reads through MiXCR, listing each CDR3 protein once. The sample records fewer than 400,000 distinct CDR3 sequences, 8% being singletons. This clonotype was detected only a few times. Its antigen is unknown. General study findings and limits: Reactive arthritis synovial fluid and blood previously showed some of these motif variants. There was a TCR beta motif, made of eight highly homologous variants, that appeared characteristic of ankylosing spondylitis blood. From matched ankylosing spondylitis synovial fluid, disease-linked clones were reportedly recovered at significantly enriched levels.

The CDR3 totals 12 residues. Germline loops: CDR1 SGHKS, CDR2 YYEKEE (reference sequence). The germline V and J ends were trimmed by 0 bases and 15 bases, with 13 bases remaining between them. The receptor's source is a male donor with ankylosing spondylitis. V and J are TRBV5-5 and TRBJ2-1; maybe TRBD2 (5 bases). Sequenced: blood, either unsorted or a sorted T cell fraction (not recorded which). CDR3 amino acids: CASSLGAVRGFF. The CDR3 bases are TGTGCCAGCAGCTTGGGGGCAGTCCGGGGGTTCTTC.